This is a list of T cell receptor beta chains from one sample in a study of blood T cell repertoires in COVID-19. The protocol was immunoSEQ multiplex PCR, while the TCRdb copy is restricted to in-frame clones and leaves out a portion. The profile shows roughly 140,000 clones, roughly three quarters of them singletons. Sequencing was done on a sample of peripheral blood. The receptor source for this set is a man aged 55-75 years with acute or convalescent COVID-19. Each CDR3 is given with its conserved first and last residue. The order of the fields is V gene, CDR3 length, D gene, J gene, clone size, CDR3 protein, CDR3 DNA. D genes are given only for firm matches. The size entry is marked missing in some rows and otherwise reads once, few, many or a size class.

V gene: TRBV5-6; CDR3 length: 14; D gene: TRBD1; J gene: TRBJ2-7; clone size: .; CDR3 protein: CASSFLDRTYEQYF; CDR3 DNA: TGTGCCAGCAGCTTCTTGGACAGGACCTACGAGCAGTACTTC
V gene: TRBV19; CDR3 length: 14; D gene: .; J gene: TRBJ1-5; clone size: .; CDR3 protein: CASSHIQGRQPQHF; CDR3 DNA: TGTGCCAGTAGCCATATACAGGGTAGACAGCCCCAGCATTTT
V gene: TRBV5-1; CDR3 length: 14; D gene: .; J gene: TRBJ1-1; clone size: .; CDR3 protein: CASRQRFGTSEAFF; CDR3 DNA: TGCGCCAGCAGGCAACGATTCGGGACTTCTGAAGCTTTCTTT
V gene: TRBV28; CDR3 length: 16; D gene: TRBD1; J gene: TRBJ2-3; clone size: .; CDR3 protein: CASSSTGIGSTDTQYF; CDR3 DNA: TGTGCCAGCAGTTCGACAGGGATAGGGTCCACAGATACGCAGTATTTT
V gene: TRBV18; CDR3 length: 15; D gene: TRBD2; J gene: TRBJ2-7; clone size: few; CDR3 protein: CASSPGTSGSYEQYF; CDR3 DNA: TGTGCCAGCTCACCAGGGACTAGCGGATCCTACGAGCAGTACTTC
V gene: TRBV10-3; CDR3 length: 14; D gene: TRBD1; J gene: TRBJ1-1; clone size: .; CDR3 protein: CATQDREGNTEAFF; CDR3 DNA: TGTGCCACCCAGGACAGGGAGGGTAACACTGAAGCTTTCTTT
V gene: TRBV3-1/TRBV3-2; CDR3 length: 19; D gene: TRBD2; J gene: TRBJ2-2; clone size: .; CDR3 protein: CASSQNRGRARGNTGELFF; CDR3 DNA: TGTGCCAGCAGCCAAAACCGCGGGAGGGCCAGGGGAAACACCGGGGAGCTGTTTTTT
V gene: TRBV27; CDR3 length: 15; D gene: TRBD2; J gene: TRBJ2-7; clone size: few; CDR3 protein: CASSLGAGGIYEQYF; CDR3 DNA: TGTGCCAGCAGTTTAGGAGCGGGAGGGATCTACGAGCAGTACTTC
V gene: TRBV2; CDR3 length: 15; D gene: TRBD1; J gene: TRBJ2-5; clone size: .; CDR3 protein: CASSEATGAQETQYF; CDR3 DNA: TGTGCCAGCAGTGAAGCGACAGGGGCACAAGAGACCCAGTACTTC
V gene: TRBV7-2; CDR3 length: 17; D gene: TRBD2; J gene: TRBJ2-1; clone size: .; CDR3 protein: CASSLMGGLAAYNEQFF; CDR3 DNA: TGTGCCAGCAGCTTAATGGGGGGACTAGCGGCCTACAATGAGCAGTTCTTC
V gene: TRBV9; CDR3 length: 17; D gene: TRBD1; J gene: TRBJ1-3; clone size: .; CDR3 protein: CASSVATGGGSGNTIYF; CDR3 DNA: TGTGCCAGCAGCGTAGCAACAGGGGGAGGCTCTGGAAACACCATATATTTT
V gene: TRBV28; CDR3 length: 17; D gene: TRBD1; J gene: TRBJ2-4; clone size: .; CDR3 protein: CASSPGQDDLAKNIQYF; CDR3 DNA: TGTGCCAGCAGTCCGGGACAGGATGATCTAGCCAAAAACATTCAGTACTTC
V gene: TRBV6-5; CDR3 length: 14; D gene: TRBD1; J gene: TRBJ2-7; clone size: .; CDR3 protein: CASNGQVSVSEQYF; CDR3 DNA: TGTGCCAGCAACGGACAGGTGAGCGTTTCCGAGCAGTACTTC
V gene: TRBV18; CDR3 length: 15; D gene: .; J gene: TRBJ2-5; clone size: few; CDR3 protein: CASSATAVTEETQYF; CDR3 DNA: TGTGCCAGCTCCGCAACAGCTGTAACAGAAGAGACCCAGTACTTC
V gene: TRBV10-3; CDR3 length: 14; D gene: TRBD1; J gene: TRBJ2-7; clone size: once; CDR3 protein: CAISEGDRGYEQYF; CDR3 DNA: TGTGCCATCAGTGAGGGTGACAGGGGTTACGAGCAGTACTTC
V gene: TRBV25-1; CDR3 length: 14; D gene: TRBD2; J gene: TRBJ2-7; clone size: .; CDR3 protein: CASSEGGSGYEQYF; CDR3 DNA: TGTGCCAGCAGTGAAGGCGGGAGTGGTTACGAGCAGTACTTC
V gene: TRBV5-1; CDR3 length: 14; D gene: TRBD1; J gene: TRBJ1-1; clone size: once; CDR3 protein: CASSPMGQGFEAFF; CDR3 DNA: TGCGCCAGCAGCCCAATGGGACAGGGGTTCGAAGCTTTCTTT
V gene: TRBV6-5; CDR3 length: 15; D gene: .; J gene: TRBJ1-4; clone size: .; CDR3 protein: CASTPRPTGSEKLFF; CDR3 DNA: TGTGCCAGCACCCCCCGCCCCACAGGAAGTGAAAAACTGTTTTTT
V gene: TRBV29-1; CDR3 length: 15; D gene: .; J gene: TRBJ2-1; clone size: once; CDR3 protein: CSVEYLTEPYNEQFF; CDR3 DNA: TGCAGCGTTGAATATTTGACGGAGCCATACAATGAGCAGTTCTTC
V gene: TRBV7-8; CDR3 length: 14; D gene: TRBD2; J gene: TRBJ2-3; clone size: .; CDR3 protein: CASSLVSSGETQYF; CDR3 DNA: TGTGCCAGCAGCTTAGTTTCTAGCGGGGAGACGCAGTATTTT
V gene: TRBV21-1; CDR3 length: 19; D gene: .; J gene: TRBJ1-5; clone size: .; CDR3 protein: CASSKCHHGQLNSNQPQHF; CDR3 DNA: TGTGCCAGCAGCAAATGCCACCACGGACAGCTGAATAGCAATCAGCCCCAGCATTTT
V gene: TRBV12-5; CDR3 length: 17; D gene: .; J gene: TRBJ1-1; clone size: many; CDR3 protein: CASGYGEAWGMNTEAFF; CDR3 DNA: TGTGCTAGTGGTTATGGGGAAGCCTGGGGCATGAACACTGAAGCTTTCTTT
V gene: TRBV2; CDR3 length: 13; D gene: TRBD2; J gene: TRBJ2-7; clone size: .; CDR3 protein: CASSGGGFSEQYF; CDR3 DNA: TGTGCCAGCAGCGGGGGGGGATTTAGCGAGCAGTACTTC
V gene: TRBV5-1; CDR3 length: 14; D gene: TRBD2; J gene: TRBJ2-1; clone size: few; CDR3 protein: CASSFSGGGNEQFF; CDR3 DNA: TGCGCCAGCAGCTTCTCGGGAGGGGGAAATGAGCAGTTCTTC
V gene: TRBV18; CDR3 length: 13; D gene: .; J gene: TRBJ2-5; clone size: .; CDR3 protein: CASSPVSQETQYF; CDR3 DNA: TGTGCCAGCTCACCAGTTTCACAAGAGACCCAGTACTTC
V gene: TRBV5-1; CDR3 length: 13; D gene: TRBD2; J gene: TRBJ2-1; clone size: .; CDR3 protein: CASGDPGGNEQFF; CDR3 DNA: TGCGCCAGCGGGGACCCCGGGGGGAATGAGCAGTTCTTC
V gene: TRBV3-1/TRBV3-2; CDR3 length: 17; D gene: TRBD2; J gene: TRBJ2-1; clone size: .; CDR3 protein: CASSPLFPGGSVNEQFF; CDR3 DNA: TGTGCCAGCAGCCCCCTGTTCCCTGGCGGGAGTGTGAATGAGCAGTTCTTC
V gene: TRBV6-5; CDR3 length: 15; D gene: .; J gene: TRBJ2-7; clone size: .; CDR3 protein: CASSYPRGGSHEQYF; CDR3 DNA: TGTGCCAGCAGTTACCCCCGAGGGGGTTCCCACGAGCAGTACTTC
V gene: TRBV6-6; CDR3 length: 14; D gene: TRBD1; J gene: TRBJ1-1; clone size: .; CDR3 protein: CASSSGGKFSEAFF; CDR3 DNA: TGTGCCAGCAGTTCAGGGGGGAAATTCTCTGAAGCTTTCTTT
V gene: TRBV7-9; CDR3 length: 16; D gene: .; J gene: TRBJ2-2; clone size: few; CDR3 protein: CASSLALGSSIGELFF; CDR3 DNA: TGTGCCAGCAGCTTAGCGCTCGGGAGTAGTATCGGGGAGCTGTTTTTT
V gene: TRBV10-1; CDR3 length: 14; D gene: .; J gene: TRBJ2-3; clone size: .; CDR3 protein: CASSESLATDTQYF; CDR3 DNA: TGCGCCAGCAGTGAGTCCCTAGCCACAGATACGCAGTATTTT
V gene: TRBV28; CDR3 length: 17; D gene: .; J gene: TRBJ2-1; clone size: medium-sized; CDR3 protein: CASRVTPAEGVYNEQFF; CDR3 DNA: TGTGCCAGCAGAGTAACCCCGGCGGAGGGAGTTTACAATGAGCAGTTCTTC
V gene: TRBV5-1; CDR3 length: 16; D gene: TRBD1; J gene: TRBJ1-6; clone size: .; CDR3 protein: CASSPRLGQGDSPLHF; CDR3 DNA: TGCGCCAGCAGTCCACGACTCGGACAGGGGGATTCACCCCTCCACTTT
V gene: TRBV6-6; CDR3 length: 17; D gene: TRBD2; J gene: TRBJ2-3; clone size: .; CDR3 protein: CASSPYRTSGSTDTQYF; CDR3 DNA: TGTGCCAGCAGTCCTTATCGGACTAGCGGAAGCACAGATACGCAGTATTTT
V gene: TRBV5-5; CDR3 length: 14; D gene: .; J gene: TRBJ2-3; clone size: .; CDR3 protein: CASSLGYGTDTQYF; CDR3 DNA: TGTGCCAGCAGCTTGGGATACGGTACAGATACGCAGTATTTT
V gene: TRBV27; CDR3 length: 12; D gene: .; J gene: TRBJ2-1; clone size: .; CDR3 protein: CASSFSYNEQFF; CDR3 DNA: TGTGCCAGCAGTTTTAGTTACAATGAGCAGTTCTTC
V gene: TRBV29-1; CDR3 length: 14; D gene: .; J gene: TRBJ1-1; clone size: .; CDR3 protein: CSVGTAPMNTEAFF; CDR3 DNA: TGCAGCGTTGGTACAGCACCCATGAACACTGAAGCTTTCTTT
V gene: TRBV6-6; CDR3 length: 15; D gene: TRBD1; J gene: TRBJ1-6; clone size: .; CDR3 protein: CASSASRQGNSPLHF; CDR3 DNA: TGTGCCAGCAGTGCCTCCCGACAGGGAAATTCACCCCTCCACTTT
V gene: TRBV5-1; CDR3 length: 14; D gene: .; J gene: TRBJ1-2; clone size: .; CDR3 protein: CASSLAGDHYGYTF; CDR3 DNA: TGCGCCAGCAGCTTGGCCGGGGATCACTATGGCTACACCTTC
V gene: TRBV7-9; CDR3 length: 17; D gene: .; J gene: TRBJ2-7; clone size: .; CDR3 protein: CASSLVGGPSSSYEQYF; CDR3 DNA: TGTGCCAGCAGCTTAGTTGGCGGGCCTTCCAGCTCCTACGAGCAGTACTTC
V gene: TRBV18; CDR3 length: 16; D gene: TRBD1; J gene: TRBJ2-7; clone size: .; CDR3 protein: CASSPSTGDLTYEQYF; CDR3 DNA: TGTGCCAGCTCCCCATCCACAGGGGACCTAACCTACGAGCAGTACTTC
V gene: TRBV5-1; CDR3 length: 14; D gene: .; J gene: TRBJ1-1; clone size: .; CDR3 protein: CASSLAQGSTEAFF; CDR3 DNA: TGCGCCAGCAGCTTGGCCCAAGGGAGCACTGAAGCTTTCTTT
V gene: TRBV7-9; CDR3 length: 14; D gene: TRBD1; J gene: TRBJ1-5; clone size: .; CDR3 protein: CASSRTGGYQPQHF; CDR3 DNA: TGTGCCAGCAGCAGAACAGGGGGCTATCAGCCCCAGCATTTT
V gene: TRBV7-2; CDR3 length: 16; D gene: TRBD1; J gene: TRBJ2-6; clone size: .; CDR3 protein: CASSFSGGTGANVLTF; CDR3 DNA: TGTGCCAGCAGCTTCTCAGGGGGCACTGGGGCCAACGTCCTGACTTTC
V gene: TRBV27; CDR3 length: 15; D gene: TRBD2; J gene: TRBJ2-7; clone size: .; CDR3 protein: CASSFVAGEGYEQYF; CDR3 DNA: TGTGCCAGCAGTTTCGTAGCGGGAGAGGGTTACGAGCAGTACTTC
V gene: TRBV12-5; CDR3 length: 14; D gene: .; J gene: TRBJ2-7; clone size: .; CDR3 protein: CASGLSSDHYEQYF; CDR3 DNA: TGTGCTAGTGGTCTCAGTAGCGACCACTACGAGCAGTACTTC
V gene: TRBV7-8; CDR3 length: 15; D gene: .; J gene: TRBJ1-5; clone size: .; CDR3 protein: CASSSGQTRNQPQHF; CDR3 DNA: TGTGCCAGCAGCTCCGGACAAACCCGTAATCAGCCCCAGCATTTT
V gene: TRBV10-3; CDR3 length: 16; D gene: TRBD2; J gene: TRBJ2-5; clone size: .; CDR3 protein: CAISDGASGFVETQYF; CDR3 DNA: TGTGCCATCAGTGACGGAGCTAGCGGGTTCGTGGAGACCCAGTACTTC
V gene: TRBV10-3; CDR3 length: 14; D gene: .; J gene: TRBJ1-2; clone size: .; CDR3 protein: CAISEQSTNYGYTF; CDR3 DNA: TGTGCCATCAGTGAACAGTCAACTAACTATGGCTACACCTTC
V gene: TRBV6-5; CDR3 length: 16; D gene: .; J gene: TRBJ1-1; clone size: .; CDR3 protein: CASSYGGGGPNTEAFF; CDR3 DNA: TGTGCCAGCAGTTACGGGGGAGGGGGACCGAACACTGAAGCTTTCTTT
V gene: TRBV18; CDR3 length: 15; D gene: .; J gene: TRBJ2-5; clone size: .; CDR3 protein: CASSPQGRGRRTQYF; CDR3 DNA: TGTGCCAGCTCACCTCAGGGGCGCGGGAGACGGACCCAGTACTTC
V gene: TRBV5-1; CDR3 length: 14; D gene: .; J gene: TRBJ2-1; clone size: .; CDR3 protein: CASSLQGPWDEQFF; CDR3 DNA: TGCGCCAGCAGCTTGCAGGGGCCTTGGGATGAGCAGTTCTTC